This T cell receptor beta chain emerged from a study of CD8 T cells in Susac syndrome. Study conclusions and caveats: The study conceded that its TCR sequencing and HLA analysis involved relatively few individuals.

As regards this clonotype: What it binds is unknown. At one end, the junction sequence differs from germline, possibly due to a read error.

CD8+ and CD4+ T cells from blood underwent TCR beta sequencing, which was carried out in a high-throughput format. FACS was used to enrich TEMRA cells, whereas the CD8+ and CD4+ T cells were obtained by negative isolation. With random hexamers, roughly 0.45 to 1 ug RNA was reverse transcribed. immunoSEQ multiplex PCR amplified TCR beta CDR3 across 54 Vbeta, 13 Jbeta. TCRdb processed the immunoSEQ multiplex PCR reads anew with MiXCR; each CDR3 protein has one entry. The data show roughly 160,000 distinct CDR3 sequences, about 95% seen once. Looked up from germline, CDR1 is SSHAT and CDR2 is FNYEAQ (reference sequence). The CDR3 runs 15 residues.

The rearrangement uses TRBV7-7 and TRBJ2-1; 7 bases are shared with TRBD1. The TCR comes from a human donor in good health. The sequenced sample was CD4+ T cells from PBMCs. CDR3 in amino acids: CASSADRVSHNEQFF. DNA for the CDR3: TGTGCTAGCAGCGCCGACAGGGTCTCCCACAATGAGCAGTTCTTC.